These T cell receptor beta chains were read from a single sample in a study of blood T cells in healthy people across ages. Each CDR3 protein gets one entry after TCRdb re-called the 5' RACE reads with MiXCR. The profile shows over 500,000 distinct CDR3 sequences, over 25% of them singletons. These data also featured in a second study, about T cells of mothers and their children.

Sequenced: blood. The receptors come from a boy aged 2 to 10 in good health. Each CDR3 is given with its conserved first and last residue. Fields, in order: D gene, V gene, clone size, J gene, CDR3 length, CDR3 DNA, CDR3 protein. The D gene is left open where the match is weak. Some rows have no size entry. The others give once, few or many, or a class for an expanded clone.

>NA|TRBV28|NA|TRBJ1-1|15
TGTGCCAGCAGTTTAGGAGGCCGGCGGGGGACTGAAGCTTTCTTT
CASSLGGRRGTEAFF
>NA|TRBV20-1|NA|TRBJ2-5|13
TGCAGTGCTAGAGGCCCCCTTAGTCAGACCCAGTACTTC
CSARGPLSQTQYF
>NA|TRBV2|few|TRBJ2-3|16
TGTGCCAGCAATCTATATGACGGTATGAGCACAGATACGCAGTATTTT
CASNLYDGMSTDTQYF
>NA|TRBV7-9|many|TRBJ1-1|12
TGTGCCAGCAGCTTGGGGGGGGCTGAAGCTTTCTTT
CASSLGGAEAFF
>TRBD2|TRBV9|few|TRBJ2-1|14
TGTGCCAGCAGCGTAGGAAGCGGGAGTGAAGAGCAGTTCTTC
CASSVGSGSEEQFF
>TRBD2|TRBV4-3|NA|TRBJ2-7|17
TGCGCCGGCAGCCAAGAGACTAGCGGGAGGTTCTCTTACGAGCAGTACTTC
CAGSQETSGRFSYEQYF
>TRBD1|TRBV6-2/TRBV6-3|few|TRBJ2-2|13
TGTGCCACCCACAGGGGGGCGGCCGGGGAACTGTTTTTT
CATHRGAAGELFF
>NA|TRBV29-1|NA|TRBJ2-7|11
TGCAGCGTTGCAACAGCCTACGAGCAGTACTTC
CSVATAYEQYF
>NA|TRBV7-3|NA|TRBJ1-3|17
TGTGCCAGCAGCCCTCCGGACAGAAGTTTCTCTGGAAACACCATATATTTT
CASSPPDRSFSGNTIYF
>NA|TRBV7-9|few|TRBJ1-1|13
TGTGCCAGCAGCAGTCGCAGGAACACTGAAGCTTTCTTT
CASSSRRNTEAFF
>NA|TRBV6-5|NA|TRBJ1-2|14
TGTGCCAGCAGTTACAACAGGGAGGTGCGAGGCTACACCTTC
CASSYNREVRGYTF
>TRBD1|TRBV29-1|few|TRBJ2-1|12
TGCAGCTTTGGGACAGGGTCCAATGAGCAGTTCTTC
CSFGTGSNEQFF
>NA|TRBV3-1|NA|TRBJ1-4|15
TGTGCCAGCAGCCAACAAACAGGGACAAATGAAAAACTGTTTTTT
CASSQQTGTNEKLFF
>TRBD1|TRBV12-3/TRBV12-4|NA|TRBJ1-2|15
TGTGCCAGCAGTCCAAGGACAGGGAGTGACTATGGCTACACCTTC
CASSPRTGSDYGYTF
>TRBD1|TRBV5-6|few|TRBJ2-1|15
TGTGCCAGCATGCTTTTAGACAGGGTTTACAATGAGCAGTTCTTC
CASMLLDRVYNEQFF
>TRBD1|TRBV2|NA|TRBJ1-3|16
TGTGCCCGCAGGAGGCCGGGACAGGGGGACGGAAACACCATATATTTT
CARRRPGQGDGNTIYF
>NA|TRBV7-6|few|TRBJ2-1|14
TGTGCCAGCAGCTTAGAATTGGGAGGTGTCTCGAGGTTCTTC
CASSLELGGVSRFF
>NA|TRBV3-1|NA|TRBJ1-2|14
TGTGCCAGCAGCCAAGAAGGGGCCAACTATGGCTACACCTTC
CASSQEGANYGYTF
>TRBD1|TRBV19|NA|TRBJ1-4|15
TGTGCCAGTAGGACCGCAGGACAGGGAAGGGAAAAACTGTTTTTT
CASRTAGQGREKLFF